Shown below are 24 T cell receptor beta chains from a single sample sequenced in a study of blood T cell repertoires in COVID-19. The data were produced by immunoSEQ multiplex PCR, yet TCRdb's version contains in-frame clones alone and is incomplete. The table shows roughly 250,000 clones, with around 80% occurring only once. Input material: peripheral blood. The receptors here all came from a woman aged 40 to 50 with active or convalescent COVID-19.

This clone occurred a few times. The CDR3 here is CASSLARDGGTEAFF. As DNA, the CDR3 is TGTGCCAGCAGCTTAGCCCGAGACGGCGGCACTGAAGCTTTCTTT. V usage is TRBV11-2 and J usage is TRBJ1-1; D is ambiguous. The CDR3 totals 15 residues. From germline, CDR1 is SGHAT and CDR2 FQNNGV. The V end was cut by 1 base, the J end by 4 bases, with 13 bases between. The full variable domain, its missing parts supplied by reference TRBV11-2 and TRBJ1-1, is EAGVAQSPRYKIIEKRQSVAFWCNPISGHATLYWYQQILGQGPKLLIQFQNNGVVDDSQLPKDRFSAERLKGVDSTLKIQPAKLEDSAVYLCASSLARDGGTEAFFGQGTRLTVV.

The CDR3 region has the DNA TGTGCCAGCAGCTTATGGGCAGGCACCTTCACTGAAGCTTTCTTT. This codes for CASSLWAGTFTEAFF. The chain combines TRBV7-3 with TRBJ1-1; D is ambiguous. The V end was cut by 2 bases, the J end by 4 bases, with 14 bases between. The germline gives CDR1 SGHTA, CDR2 FQGTGA. This CDR3 comprises 15 residues.

CDR3 sequence (DNA): TGTGCCAGCAGCTTTAGCGGGGGGGTTGATGAGCAGTTCTTC. Translating it yields CASSFSGGVDEQFF. This chain links TRBV6-5 with TRBJ2-1; 11 bases are a match to TRBD2. Germline loops: CDR1 MNHEY, CDR2 SVGAGI. With V trimmed by 6 bases and J by 8 bases, 6 bases remained unmatched. The CDR3 runs to 14 residues.

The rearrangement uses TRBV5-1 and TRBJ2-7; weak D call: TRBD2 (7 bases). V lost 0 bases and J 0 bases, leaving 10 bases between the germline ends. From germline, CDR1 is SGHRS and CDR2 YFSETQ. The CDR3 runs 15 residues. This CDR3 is CASSLAGGGSYEQYF. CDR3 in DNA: TGCGCCAGCAGCTTGGCGGGGGGCGGCTCCTACGAGCAGTACTTC.

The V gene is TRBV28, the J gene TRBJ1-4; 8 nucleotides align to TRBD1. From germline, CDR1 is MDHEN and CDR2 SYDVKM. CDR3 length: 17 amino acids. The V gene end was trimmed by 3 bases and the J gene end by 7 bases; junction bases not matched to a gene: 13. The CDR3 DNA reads TGTGCCAGCAGTTTTCCCAGGGGGCCGTCTTTGGGTGAAAAACTGTTTTTT. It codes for CASSFPRGPSLGEKLFF.

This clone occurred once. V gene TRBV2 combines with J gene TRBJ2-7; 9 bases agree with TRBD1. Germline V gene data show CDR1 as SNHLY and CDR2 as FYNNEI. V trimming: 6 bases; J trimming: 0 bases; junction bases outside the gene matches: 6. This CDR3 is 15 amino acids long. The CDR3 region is CASSEDRGHSYEQYF. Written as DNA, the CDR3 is TGTGCCAGCAGCGAGGACAGGGGCCACTCCTACGAGCAGTACTTC.

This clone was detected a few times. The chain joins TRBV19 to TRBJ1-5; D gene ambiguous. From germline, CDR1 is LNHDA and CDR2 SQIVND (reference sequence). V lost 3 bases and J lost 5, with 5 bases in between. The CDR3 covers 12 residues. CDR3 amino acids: CASSISDQPQHF. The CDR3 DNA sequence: TGTGCCAGTAGTATTTCAGATCAGCCCCAGCATTTT.

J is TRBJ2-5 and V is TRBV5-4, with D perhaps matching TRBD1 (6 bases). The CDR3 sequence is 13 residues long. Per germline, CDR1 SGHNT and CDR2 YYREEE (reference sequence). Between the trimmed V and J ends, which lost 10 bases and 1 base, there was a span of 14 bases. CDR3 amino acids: CAATDRRQETQYF. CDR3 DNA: TGTGCCGCAACCGACAGGCGCCAAGAGACCCAGTACTTC.

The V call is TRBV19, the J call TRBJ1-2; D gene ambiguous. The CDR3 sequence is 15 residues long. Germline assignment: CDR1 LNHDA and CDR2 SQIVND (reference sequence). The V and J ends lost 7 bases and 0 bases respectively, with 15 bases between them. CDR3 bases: TGTGCCAGTACCCTGGATGCGGTCCCTAACTATGGCTACACCTTC. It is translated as CASTLDAVPNYGYTF.

The CDR3 reads CATRRDIGTNEKLFF. The CDR3, as DNA: TGTGCCACAAGGAGGGATATCGGAACTAATGAAAAACTGTTTTTT. The chain carries TRBV10-3 and TRBJ1-4; D call uncertain. V gave up 10 bases and J gave up 1 base, with 16 bases separating them. This CDR3 is built from 15 residues. Germline-derived CDR1 and CDR2 are ENHRY and SYGVKD.

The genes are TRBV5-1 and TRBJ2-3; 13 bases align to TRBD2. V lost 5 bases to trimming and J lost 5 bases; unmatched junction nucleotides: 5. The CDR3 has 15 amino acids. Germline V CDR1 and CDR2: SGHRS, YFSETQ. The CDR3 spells CASRSTSGGQDTQYF. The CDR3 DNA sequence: TGCGCCAGCAGATCGACTAGCGGGGGGCAAGATACGCAGTATTTT.

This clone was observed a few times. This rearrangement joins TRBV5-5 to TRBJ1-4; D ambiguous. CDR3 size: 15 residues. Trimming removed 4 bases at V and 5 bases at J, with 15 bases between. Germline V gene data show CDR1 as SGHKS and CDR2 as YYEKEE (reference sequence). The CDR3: CASSPDGGRNEKLFF. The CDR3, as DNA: TGTGCCAGCAGCCCGGACGGAGGGAGGAATGAAAAACTGTTTTTT. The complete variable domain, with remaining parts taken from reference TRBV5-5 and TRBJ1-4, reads DAGVTQSPTHLIKTRGQQVTLRCSPISGHKSVSWYQQVLGQGPQFIFQYYEKEERGRGNFPDRFSARQFPNYSSELNVNALLLGDSALYLCASSPDGGRNEKLFFGSGTQLSVL.

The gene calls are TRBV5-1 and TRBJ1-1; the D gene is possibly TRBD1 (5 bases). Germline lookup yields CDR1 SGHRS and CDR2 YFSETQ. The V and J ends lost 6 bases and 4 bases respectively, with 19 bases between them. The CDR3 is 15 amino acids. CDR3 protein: CASTLGGTYSTEAFF. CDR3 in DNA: TGCGCCAGCACCCTTGGAGGGACGTACTCCACTGAAGCTTTCTTT.

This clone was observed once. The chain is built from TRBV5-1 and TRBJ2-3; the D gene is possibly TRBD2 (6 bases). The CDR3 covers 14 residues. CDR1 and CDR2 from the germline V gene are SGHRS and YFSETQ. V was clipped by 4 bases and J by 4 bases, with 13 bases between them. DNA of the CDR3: TGCGCCAGCAGCCCCGGGACTTCGCCAGATACGCAGTATTTT. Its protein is CASSPGTSPDTQYF.

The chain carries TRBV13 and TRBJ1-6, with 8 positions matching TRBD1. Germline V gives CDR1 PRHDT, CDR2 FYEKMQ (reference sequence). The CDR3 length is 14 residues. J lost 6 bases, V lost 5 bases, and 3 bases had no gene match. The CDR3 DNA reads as TGTGCCAGCAGCCTGGACAGGGCTAATTCACCCCTCCACTTT. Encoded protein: CASSLDRANSPLHF.

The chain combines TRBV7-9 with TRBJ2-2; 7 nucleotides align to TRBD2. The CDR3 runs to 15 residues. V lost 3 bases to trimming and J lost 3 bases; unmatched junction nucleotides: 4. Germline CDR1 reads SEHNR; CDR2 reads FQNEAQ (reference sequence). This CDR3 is CASSFWGGYTGELFF. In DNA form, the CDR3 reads TGTGCCAGCAGCTTTTGGGGGGGTTACACCGGGGAGCTGTTTTTT.

CDR3 nucleotide sequence: TGTGCCAGCAGCTTAGTACTAGCGGGGGCCCACCGGGAGCTGTTTTTT. Its protein is CASSLVLAGAHRELFF. V usage is TRBV7-2 and J usage is TRBJ2-2, with 11 bases lining up with TRBD2. Germline CDR1 and CDR2: SGHTA and FQGNSA. This CDR3 has 16 residues. The J segment lost 9 bases and the V segment lost 1 base, leaving 7 bases of the junction unmatched.

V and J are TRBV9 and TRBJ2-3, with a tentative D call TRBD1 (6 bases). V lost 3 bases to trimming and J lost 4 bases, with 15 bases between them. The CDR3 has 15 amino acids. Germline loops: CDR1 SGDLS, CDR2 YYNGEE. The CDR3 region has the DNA TGTGCCAGCAGCGAGGGGACAACAAGGGCAGATACGCAGTATTTT. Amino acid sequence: CASSEGTTRADTQYF.

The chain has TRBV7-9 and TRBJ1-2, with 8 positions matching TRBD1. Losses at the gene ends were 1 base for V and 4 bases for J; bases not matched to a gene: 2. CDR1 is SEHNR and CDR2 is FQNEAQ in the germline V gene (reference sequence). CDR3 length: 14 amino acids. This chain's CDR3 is CASSLEGQVYGYTF. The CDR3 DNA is TGTGCCAGCAGCTTAGAGGGACAGGTCTATGGCTACACCTTC.

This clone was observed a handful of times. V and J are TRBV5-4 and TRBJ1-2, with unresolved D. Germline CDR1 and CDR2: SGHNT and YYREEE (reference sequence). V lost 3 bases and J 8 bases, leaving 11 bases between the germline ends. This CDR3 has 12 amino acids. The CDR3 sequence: CASSSREVGYTF. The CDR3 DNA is TGTGCCAGCAGCTCCCGAGAAGTAGGCTACACCTTC.

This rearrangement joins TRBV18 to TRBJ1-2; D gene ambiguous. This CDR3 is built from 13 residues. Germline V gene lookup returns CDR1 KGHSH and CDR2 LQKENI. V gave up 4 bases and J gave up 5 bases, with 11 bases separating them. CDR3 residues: CASSLPGKYGYTF. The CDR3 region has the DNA TGTGCCAGCTCACTCCCCGGGAAGTATGGCTACACCTTC.

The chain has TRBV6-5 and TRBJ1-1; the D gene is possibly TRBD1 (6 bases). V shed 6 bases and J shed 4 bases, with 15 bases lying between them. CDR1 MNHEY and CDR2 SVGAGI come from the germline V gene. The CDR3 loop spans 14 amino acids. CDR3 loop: CASRTGGRSTEAFF. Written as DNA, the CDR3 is TGTGCCAGCAGGACGGGGGGCCGAAGCACTGAAGCTTTCTTT.

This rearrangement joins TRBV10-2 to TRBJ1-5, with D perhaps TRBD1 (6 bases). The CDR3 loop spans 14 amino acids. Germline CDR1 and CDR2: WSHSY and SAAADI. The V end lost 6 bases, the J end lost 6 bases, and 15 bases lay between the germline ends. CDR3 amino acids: CASSIDRFLQPQHF. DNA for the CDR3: TGCGCCAGCAGCATTGACAGGTTCCTTCAGCCCCAGCATTTT.

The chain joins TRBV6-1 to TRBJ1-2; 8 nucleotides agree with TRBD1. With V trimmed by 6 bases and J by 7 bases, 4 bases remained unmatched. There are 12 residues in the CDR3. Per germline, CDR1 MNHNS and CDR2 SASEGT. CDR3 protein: CASRDRGSGYTF. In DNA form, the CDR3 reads TGTGCCAGCAGAGACAGGGGCAGTGGCTACACCTTC.